This is a list of T cell receptor beta chains from one sample in a study of T cells expressing NK-cell markers. TCRdb reworked the 5' RACE reads into one entry per CDR3 protein, no DNA. The sample table includes 400,000 or so distinct CDR3 sequences. The sequenced sample was blood T cells: a sorted CD56 or NKG2C T cell subset, CD4+ or CD8+ T cells, or bulk PBMC T cells (not recorded which). These receptors came from a woman aged 50 to 60 in good health. CDR3s include the opening cysteine and the closing phenylalanine or tryptophan.

>TRBV20-1|TRBJ2-1
CSARQGMSNEQFF
>TRBV29-1|TRBJ2-5
CSVSTHPYRGETQYF
>TRBV4-1|TRBJ2-7
CASSQDGTSGRFYEQYF
>TRBV29-1|TRBJ1-4
CSVAGVREKLFF
>TRBV3-1|TRBJ2-1
CASSPDPGGGSNEQFF
>TRBV10-3|TRBJ1-2
CASLDSYGYTF
>TRBV4-1|TRBJ2-2
CASSQESQVTGELFF
>TRBV12-3/TRBV12-4|TRBJ2-3
CASSQVASSTDTQYF
>TRBV29-1|TRBJ2-1
CGAPLEQQNEQFF
>TRBV7-9|TRBJ2-4
CANERVGAKNIQYF
>TRBV11-2|TRBJ2-5
CASSFPLAGADETQYF
>TRBV24-1|TRBJ1-1
CATSDSGEGTEAFF
>TRBV12-3/TRBV12-4|TRBJ2-1
CASSPELVNEQFF
>TRBV2|TRBJ2-5
CAGSQIQETQYF
>TRBV2|TRBJ2-7
CASGDYFPYEQYF
>TRBV12-3/TRBV12-4|TRBJ2-4
CASSLFLGQGNIQYF
>TRBV20-1|TRBJ2-3
CSAKWREGEADTQYF
>TRBV4-1|TRBJ2-6
CASSRLSSGANVLTF
>TRBV12-3/TRBV12-4|TRBJ2-1
CASSLMGQAGESNEQFF
>TRBV7-9|TRBJ2-6
CASSLGLRTDLSGANVLTF
>TRBV6-5|TRBJ2-1
CASSYSTSGHNEQFF
>TRBV19|TRBJ2-1
CASKASPNAYNEQFF
>TRBV20-1|TRBJ2-7
CSARDRSLAGDYYEQYF
>TRBV6-2/TRBV6-3|TRBJ2-1
CASSYGASGIGAYNEQFF
>TRBV14|TRBJ2-5
CASSSNLHGQETQYF
>TRBV4-1|TRBJ2-1
CASSLTLAGVYEQFF
>TRBV7-9|TRBJ2-3
CASSVTGLDTQYF
>TRBV12-3/TRBV12-4|TRBJ2-1
CASSPTSGRAGENEQFF
>TRBV10-3|TRBJ2-7
CAISQLERGYEQYF
>TRBV6-6|TRBJ1-2
CASSYAYSSYGYTF
>TRBV12-3/TRBV12-4|TRBJ1-1
CASSLSSLTEAFF
>TRBV20-1|TRBJ2-2
CSARDQASGRSDHGELFF
>TRBV15|TRBJ2-2
CATSRLAGVWELFF
>TRBV5-1|TRBJ1-1
CASKGTGSRDTEAFF
>TRBV12-3/TRBV12-4|TRBJ2-1
CASTVRAGVNEQFF
>TRBV6-5|TRBJ1-2
CASSSFQGGRGYTF